This is a list of T cell receptor beta chains from one sample in a study of response to subunit inactivated influenza vaccine. TCRdb recomputed calls from the RT-PCR reads with MiXCR, one row per CDR3 protein. There are 530,000 or so distinct CDR3 sequences in the sample; roughly 25% occur only once, and approximately 2% lies in the top ten. The material was CD4+ T cells sorted from PBMCs, obtained roughly 5 days after vaccination. The receptors stem from a man in his fifties or sixties who received an inactivated influenza vaccine. CDR3s include the opening cysteine and the closing phenylalanine or tryptophan. Size tells how often a clone was seen (once, few, many) or the class of an expanded clone, and some rows leave it out.

clone_size j_call v_call cdr3_aa
few TRBJ2-3 TRBV12-3/TRBV12-4 CASRRRGDTQYF
- TRBJ2-2 TRBV3-1 CASSQNQPSGELFF
many TRBJ2-1 TRBV29-1 CSVKDNNEQFF
few TRBJ2-1 TRBV14 CASSQVRIGGYNEQFF
few TRBJ2-2 TRBV5-1 CASSTRTSGNTGELFF
many TRBJ2-5 TRBV12-3/TRBV12-4 CASRSAGGPETQYF
many TRBJ2-5 TRBV5-5 CASSYRGQIETQYF
few TRBJ2-7 TRBV6-2/TRBV6-3 CASSYDPLAGGRKAYEQYF
few TRBJ2-3 TRBV5-1 CASSLAGGGTTDTQYF
- TRBJ1-2 TRBV6-6 CASSAGLGYTF
few TRBJ2-1 TRBV11-1 CASSLAPGRGNEQFF
- TRBJ1-1 TRBV10-3 CAISEGTGGATTEAFF
few TRBJ2-7 TRBV20-1 CSATPGHNEQYF
few TRBJ2-3 TRBV28 CASSFGGLTTDTQYF
- TRBJ1-6 TRBV28 CASSRRQNSPLHF
- TRBJ2-3 TRBV6-5 CASSYSGTRTDTQYF
- TRBJ2-3 TRBV15 CATSREGGLGTDTQYF
- TRBJ2-1 TRBV10-3 CAISEERATPYNEQFF
- TRBJ2-1 TRBV15 CATSRVGSQQFF
- TRBJ2-3 TRBV9 CASSVALGPDTQYF
many TRBJ2-7 TRBV29-1 CSVVLKTGYEQYF
few TRBJ1-5 TRBV30 CAWSRGTLNSNQPQHF
- TRBJ1-6 TRBV20-1 CSAPAQGSGGLSPLHF
- TRBJ2-1 TRBV12-3/TRBV12-4 CASSLNGGYEQFF
- TRBJ2-7 TRBV7-2 CASSRRVAGSYEQYF
- TRBJ2-2 TRBV6-1 CASRRVSSDTGELFF
few TRBJ2-1 TRBV7-2 CASSLTLQPNEQFF
- TRBJ1-1 TRBV10-3 CAIAGVMNTEAFF
few TRBJ2-7 TRBV12-3/TRBV12-4 CASSPPSDILREQYF
- TRBJ1-2 TRBV4-3 CASSYSGGVRGYTF
few TRBJ2-7 TRBV10-3 CAISGQVNSYEQYF
- TRBJ1-2 TRBV3-1 CASSPTGQTFYGYTF
- TRBJ2-1 TRBV28 CASSLPGRALYEQFF
- TRBJ2-3 TRBV5-1 CASSPVAGSFTDTQYF
- TRBJ2-5 TRBV12-3/TRBV12-4 CASSRLALDQETQYF
- TRBJ2-1 TRBV12-3/TRBV12-4 CASSPRGPSGSEQFF
few TRBJ2-2 TRBV24-1 CATSELDGRAGELFF
few TRBJ2-3 TRBV4-2 CASSSSPTDTQYF
- TRBJ2-7 TRBV5-1 CASSLGPAGGSYEQYF
few TRBJ2-3 TRBV5-1 CASSLTSFTDTQYF
- TRBJ2-5 TRBV24-1 CATSEMDRGIQETQYF
few TRBJ2-1 TRBV12-3/TRBV12-4 CASSLSGRSFNEQFF
few TRBJ1-2 TRBV6-1 CASGRGAGFYGYTF
- TRBJ2-1 TRBV24-1 CATSDPPGQANNEQFF
- TRBJ2-1 TRBV5-1 CASSGDPGLPENEQFF
- TRBJ2-5 TRBV14 CASSQDRGKTQYF
- TRBJ2-1 TRBV5-6 CASSLWGEQFF
few TRBJ1-2 TRBV6-2/TRBV6-3 CASSYSRIDSPSTRFYGYTF
- TRBJ1-5 TRBV7-9 CAIRDSPSQPQHF
- TRBJ2-7 TRBV12-3/TRBV12-4 CASGLGGPYEQYF